Below, 8 T cell receptor beta chains from the same sample are listed, as sequenced in a study of T cells in tuberculosis. Time point meaning: new active TB diagnosis, blood taken before or within 7 days of starting treatment. The repertoire was sequenced with immunoSEQ multiplex PCR; TCRdb's copy has only in-frame clones and lacks some. The sample lists 30,000 to 35,000 clones; under 95% were seen once. The starting material was PBMCs, obtained at tuberculosis diagnosis. These receptor sequences come from an adult with tuberculosis. Some clones in this sample may be carry-over from other donors' samples.

The sample holds a few counts of this clone. For the CDR3, the DNA is TGTGCCAGCAGCTTAGTTGTGACAGGCTATGGCTACACCTTC. Protein product: CASSLVVTGYGYTF. The chain is built from TRBV7-2 and TRBJ1-2; possibly TRBD1 for D (6 bases). Trimming left V 1 base short and J 4 bases short, with 10 bases between. From germline, CDR1 is SGHTA and CDR2 FQGNSA. This CDR3 is built from 14 residues.

This clone was seen a handful of times. The chain recombines TRBV10-2 with TRBJ2-7; 7 bases are a match to TRBD2. The germline V gene has CDR1 WSHSY and CDR2 SAAADI. Trimming cost V 4 bases and J 5 bases; bases outside gene matches: 5. This CDR3 comprises 13 residues. The CDR3 here is CASSAGRGNEQYF. DNA of the CDR3: TGCGCCAGCAGTGCTGGGCGGGGGAACGAGCAGTACTTC.

The CDR3 is CASSSAGFRDTQYF. CDR3 DNA sequence: TGCGCCAGCAGCTCGGCGGGTTTTCGAGATACGCAGTATTTT. The gene calls are TRBV5-1 and TRBJ2-3; D perhaps matches TRBD2 (5 bases). The CDR3 consists of 14 residues. The germline V gene encodes CDR1 SGHRS and CDR2 YFSETQ. V was clipped by 3 bases and J by 5 bases, with 13 bases between them.

The J gene is TRBJ1-1, the V gene TRBV6-1, with a weak D call TRBD1 (5 bases). Per the germline V gene, CDR1 is MNHNS and CDR2 is SASEGT. Trimming removed 8 bases at V and 4 bases at J, with 20 bases between. The CDR3 consists of 15 residues. The CDR3: CASVGDWWRGTEAFF. DNA for the CDR3: TGTGCCAGCGTGGGGGACTGGTGGAGGGGCACTGAAGCTTTCTTT.

The V call is TRBV30, the J call TRBJ2-7, with 9 bases aligning to TRBD2. The CDR3 is 12 amino acids. V was pared by 4 bases and J by 8 bases, with 6 bases of the junction left unmatched. The germline gives CDR1 GTSNPN, CDR2 SVGIG (reference sequence). The CDR3 DNA is TGTGCCTGGAAGAGTAGCGGGGGTAAGCAGTACTTC. Protein sequence: CAWKSSGGKQYF.

The V call is TRBV5-1, the J call TRBJ2-1, with D perhaps TRBD1 (5 bases). The CDR3 loop spans 18 amino acids. Per germline, CDR1 SGHRS and CDR2 YFSETQ. V lost 0 bases to trimming and J lost 0 bases, with 16 bases between them. CDR3 sequence reads: CASSLVPPGHLSYNEQFF. The CDR3 DNA reads TGCGCCAGCAGCTTGGTACCCCCAGGACACCTCTCCTACAATGAGCAGTTCTTC.

The V call is TRBV29-1, the J call TRBJ1-5; D unresolved. The CDR3 runs 12 residues. V was trimmed by 1 base and J by 4 bases, leaving 5 bases between them. The germline V gene has CDR1 SQVTM and CDR2 ANQGSEA. The CDR3 DNA sequence: TGCAGCGTTGAAGCCCCTAATCAGCCCCAGCATTTT. This codes for CSVEAPNQPQHF.

The chain employs TRBV28 and TRBJ2-6, with TRBD1 as a possible D gene (6 bases). V lost 6 bases and J 0 bases, leaving 18 bases between the germline ends. The germline V gene has CDR1 MDHEN and CDR2 SYDVKM. The CDR3 spans 18 residues. As DNA, the CDR3 is TGTGCCAGCAGCAATACCGGGACATACGCCTCTGGGGCCAACGTCCTGACTTTC. Translating gives CASSNTGTYASGANVLTF. Drawing the rest from reference TRBV28 and TRBJ2-6, the complete variable domain is DVKVTQSSRYLVKRTGEKVFLECVQDMDHENMFWYRQDPGLGLRLIYFSYDVKMKEKGDIPEGYSVSREKKERFSLILESASTNQTSMYLCASSNTGTYASGANVLTFGAGSRLTVL.